Below are 24 T cell receptor beta chains sequenced from a single sample in a study of vaccination and CD4 T cells after COVID-19. These receptors' targets are unknown. The assay that was used to sequence DNA from cultured CD4+ T cells was the Oncomine TCR Beta short-read assay. One entry per CDR3 protein results from TCRdb running MiXCR on the PCR reads. The table has about 12,000 distinct CDR3 sequences, 25% to 35% seen once; the top ten hold around a third. The treatment is: approximately 9-day PBMC culture with coronavirus spike peptide pools or control peptides (ViraFEST assay). Source: CD4+ T cells from blood, cultured in vitro, taken before SARS-CoV-2 vaccination. These receptors were collected from a human donor who received a COVID-19 vaccine.

A few counts support this clonotype. This chain joins TRBV25-1 and TRBJ1-2, with D possibly matching TRBD1 (5 bases). The CDR3 runs 14 residues. V was clipped by 1 base and J by 3 bases, with 9 bases between them. Looked up from germline, CDR1 is MGHDK and CDR2 is SYGVNS. This CDR3 reads CASSESGRDYGYTF. CDR3 in DNA: TGTGCCAGCAGTGAATCAGGCAGGGACTATGGCTACACCTTC.

This clonotype was picked up a small number of times. The rearrangement joins TRBV6-1 to TRBJ1-1; tentatively, D is TRBD1 (6 bases). The V end was cut by 2 bases, the J end by 3 bases, with 13 bases between. Germline lookup yields CDR1 MNHNS and CDR2 SASEGT. This CDR3 has 15 residues. Here the CDR3 DNA reads TGTGCCAGCAGTGAAAGAGAGGGGGTCGACACTGAAGCTTTCTTT. Translated: CASSEREGVDTEAFF.

The table lists this clonotype with a few counts. V is TRBV18 and J is TRBJ1-5; D gene unclear. This CDR3 has 13 amino acids. Trimming left V 2 bases short and J 6 bases short, with 8 bases between. The germline V gene has CDR1 KGHSH and CDR2 LQKENI. CDR3 nucleotides: TGTGCCAGCTCACCAGGTCTGCTTCAGCCCCAGCATTTT. Its translation is CASSPGLLQPQHF.

J is TRBJ1-2 and V is TRBV25-1; 7 bases are a match to TRBD1. There are 14 residues in the CDR3. J gave up 3 bases and V 6 bases, and 7 bases lay outside the gene matches. From germline, CDR1 is MGHDK and CDR2 SYGVNS. CDR3 DNA: TGTGCCAGCAGAGGAACAGGGGTCGACTATGGCTACACCTTC. Its translation is CASRGTGVDYGYTF.

This clonotype has just a few counts. This chain connects TRBV19 to TRBJ2-5, with D maybe TRBD2 (6 bases). The CDR3 sequence is 15 residues long. Trimming removed 5 bases from V and 1 base from J, with 14 bases in between. CDR1 and CDR2 from the germline V gene are LNHDA and SQIVND (reference sequence). The CDR3 here is CASSLAAGRQETQYF. In DNA, the CDR3 is TGTGCCAGTAGTCTGGCGGCGGGGCGCCAAGAGACCCAGTACTTC.

This clonotype was counted a single time. J is TRBJ1-2 and V is TRBV29-1; perhaps TRBD1 as D (6 bases). The CDR3 sequence is 15 residues long. Trimming shortened V by 1 base and J by 6 bases, and 18 bases separated the two germline ends. Germline values: CDR1 SQVTM, CDR2 ANQGSEA. CDR3 in DNA: TGCAGCGTTGAAGTCACTCCGAGAGGGGGGGATGGCTACACCTTC. Amino acid sequence: CSVEVTPRGGDGYTF.

This sequence joins TRBV6-1 and TRBJ1-5; D remains ambiguous. Per the germline V gene, CDR1 is MNHNS and CDR2 is SASEGT. V dropped 7 bases and J dropped 4 bases, with 17 bases sitting between them. The CDR3 covers 15 residues. CDR3 nucleotides: TGTGCCAGCACCATAAAGGACGAGCAGAATCAGCCCCAGCATTTT. It yields the protein CASTIKDEQNQPQHF.

As to this clonotype: The CDR3 does not close with the conserved phenylalanine or tryptophan, likely indicating a read error. The chain employs TRBV6-1 and TRBJ2-1; perhaps TRBD1 as D (6 bases). Germline values: CDR1 MNHNS, CDR2 SASEGT. V was clipped by 5 bases and J by 0 bases, with 11 bases between them. This CDR3 is built from 15 residues. CDR3 sequence: CASSRTGSSYNEQFL. The CDR3 DNA sequence: TGTGCCAGCAGTCGTACAGGGAGCTCCTACAATGAGCAGTTCCTC.

This clonotype has just a few counts. The J gene is TRBJ2-5, the V gene TRBV9, with 10 bases fitting TRBD2. V shed 3 bases and J 5 bases; nucleotides not matched to a gene: 10. The CDR3 is made up of 16 amino acids. CDR1 is SGDLS, CDR2 YYNGEE, per germline. CDR3 in amino acids: CASSARASGGGETQYF. The DNA for the CDR3 is TGTGCCAGCAGCGCCCGAGCTAGCGGGGGCGGGGAGACCCAGTACTTC.

The rearrangement joins TRBV25-1 to TRBJ1-2; D unresolved. CDR1 is MGHDK, CDR2 SYGVNS, per germline. The V and J ends lost 7 bases and 8 bases respectively, with 14 bases between them. The CDR3 totals 12 residues. The CDR3 protein is CASTEEYKGYTF. The CDR3 DNA sequence: TGTGCCAGCACCGAAGAGTACAAGGGCTACACCTTC.

CDR3 sequence: CASSLLSWDRRYSTEAFF. In DNA, the CDR3 is TGTGCCAGCAGCTTGTTGTCGTGGGACAGGCGATACTCCACTGAAGCTTTCTTT. The V call is TRBV5-5, the J call TRBJ1-1; TRBD1 matches at 8 bases. V lost 1 base, J lost 4 bases, and 15 bases stayed unmatched. The CDR3 spans 18 residues. CDR1 is SGHKS and CDR2 is YYEKEE in the germline V gene (reference sequence).

The gene calls are TRBV6-1 and TRBJ1-1; the D is unclear. Germline-derived CDR1 and CDR2 are MNHNS and SASEGT. This CDR3 is 14 amino acids long. Trimming removed 7 bases from V and 4 bases from J, with 16 bases in between. The CDR3 bases are TGTGCCAGCAAGGGCAGGATCGTCGGCACTGAAGCTTTCTTT. Translated, it gives CASKGRIVGTEAFF.

This clonotype was seen a handful of times. V is TRBV12-3 or TRBV12-4 and J is TRBJ2-3, with TRBD1 matching over 12 bases. This CDR3 contains 15 residues. The junction had 5 bases not matched to a gene; V was cut back by 6 bases and J by 4 bases. The CDR3, as DNA: TGTGCCAGCAGAAAGGGACAGGGGGCCGCAGATACGCAGTATTTT. This encodes CASRKGQGAADTQYF.

V and J are TRBV6-1 and TRBJ1-1; 8 positions match TRBD1. CDR1 and CDR2 (germline): MNHNS, SASEGT. The trim removed 6 bases at V and 3 bases at J, leaving 6 bases unmatched. This CDR3 comprises 14 residues. CDR3 coding DNA: TGTGCCAGCAGAGAAACAGGGGGACACACTGAAGCTTTCTTT. It is translated as CASRETGGHTEAFF.

The genes are TRBV20-1 and TRBJ2-3; maybe TRBD2 (6 bases). The length of the CDR3 is 14 residues. Germline CDR1 DFQATT, CDR2 SNEGSKA (reference sequence). V gave up 6 bases and J gave up 0 bases, with 13 bases separating them. The CDR3 loop is CSALSGVSTDTQYF. CDR3 DNA sequence: TGCAGTGCCTTGTCGGGGGTTAGCACAGATACGCAGTATTTT.

This clonotype came up a few times. The rearrangement uses TRBV20-1 and TRBJ2-5, with a tentative D call TRBD2 (5 bases). The CDR3 has 14 amino acids. Trimming pared 0 bases from V and 1 base from J, leaving 9 bases between. The germline gives CDR1 DFQATT, CDR2 SNEGSKA (reference sequence). The CDR3 DNA is TGCAGTGCTAGAGATCCACGGGGCCAAGAGACCCAGTACTTC. Translation gives CSARDPRGQETQYF.

CDR3 sequence (DNA): TGTGCCAGCAGTTTATGGGGAAAAGAGGGAGATACGCAGTATTTT. This codes for CASSLWGKEGDTQYF. This chain joins TRBV27 and TRBJ2-3; a weak D match, TRBD2 (5 bases). The V gene lost 1 base and the J gene lost 5 bases, with 13 bases spanning the gap. CDR1 is MNHEY, CDR2 SMNVEV, per germline (reference sequence). The CDR3 is 15 residues long.

The chain is built from TRBV5-1 and TRBJ2-3; D possibly corresponds to TRBD2 (5 bases). The CDR3 consists of 16 residues. V gave up 4 bases and J gave up 2 bases, with 17 bases separating them. CDR1 is SGHRS and CDR2 is YFSETQ in the germline V gene. Written as DNA, the CDR3 is TGCGCCAGCAGCCGAACTAGAATACCATTCACAGATACGCAGTATTTT. It yields the protein CASSRTRIPFTDTQYF.

The rearrangement joins TRBV20-1 to TRBJ1-2, with unresolved D. The CDR3 runs to 12 residues. Between the trimmed V and J ends, which lost 1 base and 0 bases, there was a span of 3 bases. Per germline, CDR1 DFQATT and CDR2 SNEGSKA (reference sequence). The CDR3 bases are TGCAGTGCTAGAGGGCCTAACTATGGCTACACCTTC. Translating gives CSARGPNYGYTF.

The CDR3: CASSAGSGYTF. CDR3 bases: TGTGCCAGCAGTGCAGGGAGCGGCTACACCTTC. The chain uses TRBV25-1 and TRBJ1-2, with a tentative D call TRBD1 (5 bases). Germline loops: CDR1 MGHDK, CDR2 SYGVNS. V was shortened by 4 bases and J by 8 bases, with 8 bases between the two germline ends. The CDR3 runs 11 residues.

V is TRBV5-1 and J is TRBJ1-1; D perhaps matches TRBD1 (5 bases). Germline V lookup: CDR1 SGHRS, CDR2 YFSETQ. This CDR3 region has 15 residues. V dropped 4 bases and J dropped 1 base, with 14 bases sitting between them. The CDR3 DNA sequence: TGCGCCAGCAGCGGGGGGGTGGCAGGGAACACTGAAGCTTTCTTT. It is translated as CASSGGVAGNTEAFF.

This clonotype was picked up a small number of times. V and J are TRBV7-2 and TRBJ2-7; 8 positions match TRBD2. Germline V gives CDR1 SGHTA, CDR2 FQGNSA. The V and J ends lost 5 bases and 2 bases, in that order; junction bases with no gene match: 8. This CDR3 spans 15 amino acids. The CDR3 nucleotides read TGTGCCAGCAGCCCGCGGACGGGGGGGACCTACGAGCAGTACTTC. Translation gives CASSPRTGGTYEQYF.

This clonotype turned up a few times. The chain combines TRBV2 with TRBJ1-5, with a weak D call TRBD1 (6 bases). The V gene's germline CDR1 is SNHLY and CDR2 FYNNEI. This CDR3 is built from 13 residues. V lost 6 bases, J lost 6 bases, and 12 bases lay in between. DNA for the CDR3: TGTGCCAGCAGGGCTGACAGGACTCAGCCCCAGCATTTT. It specifies CASRADRTQPQHF.

V usage is TRBV19 and J usage is TRBJ1-1, with a weak D call TRBD1 (5 bases). Germline assignment: CDR1 LNHDA and CDR2 SQIVND (reference sequence). The V and J ends lost 4 bases and 1 base respectively, with 10 bases between them. CDR3 length: 14 amino acids. CDR3 loop: CASSTLTANTEAFF. CDR3 in DNA: TGTGCCAGTAGTACTCTGACAGCGAACACTGAAGCTTTCTTT. Drawing the rest from reference TRBV19 and TRBJ1-1, the complete variable domain is DGGITQSPKYLFRKEGQNVTLSCEQNLNHDAMYWYRQDPGQGLRLIYYSQIVNDFQKGDIAEGYSVSREKKESFPLTVTSAQKNPTAFYLCASSTLTANTEAFFGQGTRLTVV.